This T cell receptor beta chain comes out of a study of T cells in narcolepsy. Study-level points and caveats: Autoreactive HCRT-specific and TRIB2-specific clonotypes were marked in same-patient CSF-versus-blood CD4+ comparisons.

The count of this clone is one. Its antigen is currently unknown. Assay: immunoSEQ multiplex PCR; the TCRdb copy retains only in-frame clones and omits some. The table has 30,000 to 35,000 clones, 75% to 90% seen once; the top ten hold approximately 2.5%. CDR3 length equals 14 residues. The germline V gene encodes CDR1 SGHTA and CDR2 FQGTGA. V was pared by 1 base and J by 7 bases, with 10 bases between. The rearrangement joins TRBV7-3 to TRBJ2-2; TRBD1 might be the D (6 bases). The source of this sequence is a human donor with narcolepsy. Sequencing was carried out using CD45RA- memory CD4+ T cells from PBMCs. In nucleotides, the CDR3 is TGTGCCAGCAGCTTAATAGAGGGGGTCGGGGAGCTGTTTTTT. Encoded protein: CASSLIEGVGELFF.